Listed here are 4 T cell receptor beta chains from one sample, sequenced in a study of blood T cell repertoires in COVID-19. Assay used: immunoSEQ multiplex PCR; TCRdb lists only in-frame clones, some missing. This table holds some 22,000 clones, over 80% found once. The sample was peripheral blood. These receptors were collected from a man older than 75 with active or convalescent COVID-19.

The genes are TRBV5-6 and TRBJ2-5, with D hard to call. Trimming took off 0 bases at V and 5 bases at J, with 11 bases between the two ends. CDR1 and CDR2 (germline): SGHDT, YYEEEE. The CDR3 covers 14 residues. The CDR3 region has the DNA TGTGCCAGCAGCTTGGTCTCTTCGGAGGAGACCCAGTACTTC. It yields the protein CASSLVSSEETQYF.

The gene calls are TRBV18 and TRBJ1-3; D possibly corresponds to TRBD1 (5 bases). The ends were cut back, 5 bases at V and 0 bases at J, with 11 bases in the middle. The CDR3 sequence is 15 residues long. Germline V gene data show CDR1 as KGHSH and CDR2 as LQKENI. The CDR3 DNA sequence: TGTGCCAGCTCAGTAGACAGAACCTCTGGAAACACCATATATTTT. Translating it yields CASSVDRTSGNTIYF.

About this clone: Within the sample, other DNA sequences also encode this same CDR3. The CDR3 here is CASSPSSRGDEKLFF. Here the CDR3 DNA reads TGTGCCAGCTCACCCTCTTCCAGGGGAGATGAAAAACTGTTTTTT. This sequence joins TRBV18 and TRBJ1-4; a possible D gene is TRBD1 (6 bases). The length of the CDR3 is 15 residues. Per the germline V gene, CDR1 is KGHSH and CDR2 is LQKENI. V was cut by 3 bases and J by 6 bases, with 14 bases left in between.

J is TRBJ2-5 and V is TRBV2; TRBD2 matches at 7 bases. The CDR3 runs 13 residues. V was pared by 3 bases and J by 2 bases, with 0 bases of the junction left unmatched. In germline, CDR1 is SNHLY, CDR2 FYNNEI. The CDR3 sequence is CASSERGQETQYF. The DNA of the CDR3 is TGTGCCAGCAGTGAGCGGGGGCAAGAGACCCAGTACTTC.